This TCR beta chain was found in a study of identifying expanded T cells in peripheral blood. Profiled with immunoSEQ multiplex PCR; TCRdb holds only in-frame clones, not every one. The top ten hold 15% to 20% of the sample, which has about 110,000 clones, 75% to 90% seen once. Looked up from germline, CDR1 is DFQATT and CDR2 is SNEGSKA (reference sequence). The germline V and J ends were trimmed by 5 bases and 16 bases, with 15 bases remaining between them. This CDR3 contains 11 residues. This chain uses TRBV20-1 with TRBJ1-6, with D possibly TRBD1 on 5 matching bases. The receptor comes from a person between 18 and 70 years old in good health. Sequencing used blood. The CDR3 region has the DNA TGCAGTGCTGATCTAAGACAGCGACTCCACTTT. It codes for CSADLRQRLHF.